Listed here are 20 T cell receptor beta chains from one sample, sequenced in a study of neurological immune-mediated disorders (dated by TCRdb to between 2018 and 2020). Library prep was done by 5' RACE. Sequencing was performed on an Illumina HiSeq 2500. Clones were called with MiXCR by TCRdb after fastp trimmed the public reads at Q25, and only in-frame beta chains were retained. CDR3 protein duplicates are merged, each entry listing the most common genes and DNA. The sample table contains some 41,000 distinct CDR3 sequences; only one count was recorded for 2.5% of them. The ten largest account for more than 10% of the sample. Sequencing input: PBMCs. Receptors originate from a man aged 25 to 45 with multiple sclerosis.

There are many counts of this clonotype. This rearrangement joins TRBV27 to TRBJ1-5, with D unresolved. This CDR3 contains 14 residues. CDR1 and CDR2 (germline): MNHEY, SMNVEV (reference sequence). V was shortened by 2 bases and J by 0 bases, with 5 bases between the two germline ends. The CDR3 DNA follows: TGTGCCAGCAGTTTAGGTTATAGCAATCAGCCCCAGCATTTT. Its protein is CASSLGYSNQPQHF.

At least ten counts were recorded for this clonotype. The rearrangement joins TRBV20-1 to TRBJ2-7, with 16 bases fitting TRBD2. The length of the CDR3 is 17 residues. Germline CDR1 and CDR2: DFQATT and SNEGSKA (reference sequence). After removal of 4 bases from V and 3 bases from J, the junction contained 9 bases not matched to a gene. CDR3 sequence: CSATGTSGRARIYEQYF. As DNA, the CDR3 is TGCAGTGCTACCGGGACTAGCGGGAGGGCCCGGATCTACGAGCAGTACTTC.

There are many counts of this clonotype. The J gene is TRBJ1-1, the V gene TRBV5-1, with 7 bases identical to TRBD1. V lost 4 bases and J lost 0; bases outside the gene matches: 12. The CDR3 loop spans 17 amino acids. The germline V gene has CDR1 SGHRS and CDR2 YFSETQ. CDR3 sequence: CASSPGRGQLLNTEAFF. The CDR3, as DNA: TGCGCCAGCAGCCCCGGGAGGGGGCAGCTCTTGAACACTGAAGCTTTCTTT.

This clonotype was observed at least ten times. The rearrangement uses TRBV2 and TRBJ2-3, with 7 bases lining up with TRBD2. The CDR3 extends over 15 amino acids. Germline CDR1 reads SNHLY; CDR2 reads FYNNEI. The V and J ends lost 0 bases and 0 bases, in that order; junction bases with no gene match: 0. The CDR3 protein is CASSEARGSTDTQYF. CDR3 in DNA: TGTGCCAGCAGTGAAGCGCGGGGGAGCACAGATACGCAGTATTTT.

Ten or more counts support this clonotype. J is TRBJ2-3 and V is TRBV27, with D perhaps TRBD1 or TRBD2 (6 bases each). The V end lost 5 bases, the J end lost 1 base, and 13 bases lay between the germline ends. This CDR3 has 15 residues. Per germline, CDR1 MNHEY and CDR2 SMNVEV (reference sequence). In DNA, the CDR3 is TGTGCCAGCAGTAGACTCGGGGGCCGCACAGATACGCAGTATTTT. It yields the protein CASSRLGGRTDTQYF.

There are many counts of this clonotype. J is TRBJ1-1 and V is TRBV7-2; TRBD1 might be the D (5 bases). The CDR3 is 16 amino acids. V was trimmed by 5 bases and J by 0 bases, leaving 16 bases between them. Per the germline V gene, CDR1 is SGHTA and CDR2 is FQGNSA. The chain's CDR3 is CASSARQFSMNTEAFF. CDR3 in DNA: TGTGCCAGCAGCGCGAGACAGTTCTCTATGAACACTGAAGCTTTCTTT.

This clonotype was counted many times. This chain joins TRBV15 and TRBJ2-7; TRBD1 matches at 11 bases. V was clipped by 2 bases and J by 6 bases; unmatched bases: 15. This CDR3 contains 18 residues. Germline V CDR1 and CDR2: LNHNV, YYDKDF (reference sequence). The CDR3 sequence is CATSRRGRPGTGGVEQYF. The CDR3 DNA sequence: TGTGCCACCAGCAGACGTGGGAGACCCGGGACAGGGGGTGTCGAGCAGTACTTC. The complete variable domain, with remaining parts taken from reference TRBV15 and TRBJ2-7, reads DAMVIQNPRYQVTQFGKPVTLSCSQTLNHNVMYWYQQKSSQAPKLLFHYYDKDFNNEADTPDNFQSRRPNTSFCFLDIRSPGLGDTAMYLCATSRRGRPGTGGVEQYFGPGTRLTVT.

This clonotype has at least ten counts. The V and J genes are TRBV28 and TRBJ1-5; no clear D gene. Germline values: CDR1 MDHEN, CDR2 SYDVKM. V lost 8 bases and J 2 bases, leaving 13 bases between the germline ends. The CDR3 length is 14 residues. In DNA, the CDR3 is TGTGCCAGCGGCCCCATCGCAGGCAATCAGCCCCAGCATTTT. Translated, it gives CASGPIAGNQPQHF. The complete variable domain, with remaining parts taken from reference TRBV28 and TRBJ1-5, reads DVKVTQSSRYLVKRTGEKVFLECVQDMDHENMFWYRQDPGLGLRLIYFSYDVKMKEKGDIPEGYSVSREKKERFSLILESASTNQTSMYLCASGPIAGNQPQHFGDGTRLSIL.

This clonotype was seen repeatedly, ten times or more. The chain links TRBV20-1 to TRBJ2-1, with D unclear. Trimming left V 0 bases short and J 7 bases short, with 19 bases between. Germline V gene sequence: CDR1 DFQATT, CDR2 SNEGSKA (reference sequence). The length of the CDR3 is 16 residues. Written as DNA, the CDR3 is TGCAGTGCTAGAGAGGGATCGACTCACACTTTTAATGAGCAGTTCTTC. Amino acid sequence: CSAREGSTHTFNEQFF.

This clonotype was observed at least ten times. The gene calls are TRBV9 and TRBJ2-2; D tentatively reads TRBD1 or TRBD2 (5 bases each). The CDR3 has 14 residues. Per germline, CDR1 SGDLS and CDR2 YYNGEE. The ends were cut back, 6 bases at V and 3 bases at J, with 12 bases in the middle. The CDR3 here is CASTGTGDTGELFF. In nucleotides, the CDR3 is TGTGCCAGCACCGGGACCGGTGACACCGGGGAGCTGTTTTTT.

There are many counts of this clonotype. The J gene is TRBJ2-5, the V gene TRBV15; no clear D. From germline, CDR1 is LNHNV and CDR2 YYDKDF (reference sequence). This CDR3 comprises 16 residues. Between the trimmed V and J ends, which lost 0 bases and 2 bases, there was a span of 13 bases. The CDR3: CATSRDFIAVQETQYF. The CDR3 bases are TGTGCCACCAGCAGAGATTTCATTGCGGTTCAAGAGACCCAGTACTTC.

This clonotype was recorded many times. The chain is built from TRBV9 and TRBJ1-3; TRBD1 is a possible D gene (6 bases). Germline V gene sequence: CDR1 SGDLS, CDR2 YYNGEE. V lost 5 bases, J lost 4 bases, and 16 bases lay in between. The CDR3 consists of 15 residues. CDR3 residues: CASSGHQGQGNTIYF. The CDR3 nucleotides are TGTGCCAGCAGTGGTCACCAGGGGCAAGGAAACACCATATATTTT.

This sequence joins TRBV20-1 and TRBJ2-7, with TRBD1 matching over 9 bases. The CDR3 sequence is 15 residues long. J gave up 3 bases and V 1 base, and 7 bases lay outside the gene matches. Germline CDR1 DFQATT, CDR2 SNEGSKA (reference sequence). The chain's CDR3 is CSARGRTGDNYEQYF. In DNA, the CDR3 is TGCAGTGCTAGAGGCAGGACAGGGGATAACTACGAGCAGTACTTC.

This clonotype was observed at least ten times. This chain joins TRBV14 and TRBJ2-1, with unresolved D. V was cut by 7 bases and J by 0 bases, with 16 bases left in between. CDR3 length: 16 amino acids. Germline V gene sequence: CDR1 SGHDN, CDR2 FVKESK. The CDR3 DNA reads as TGTGCCAGCACCACTCCCTATGCGAGCTCCTACAATGAGCAGTTCTTC. This codes for CASTTPYASSYNEQFF.

Ten or more counts support this clonotype. V usage is TRBV6-5 and J usage is TRBJ1-5, with a tentative D call TRBD1 (5 bases). V was shortened by 5 bases and J by 2 bases, with 10 bases between the two germline ends. Germline lookup yields CDR1 MNHEY and CDR2 SVGAGI. The CDR3 covers 14 residues. This chain's CDR3 is CASSRDAGNQPQHF. The CDR3 region has the DNA TGTGCCAGCAGTCGGGACGCGGGCAATCAGCCCCAGCATTTT.

This clonotype appeared many times. This chain uses TRBV12-3 or TRBV12-4 with TRBJ2-3; the D gene is possibly TRBD1 (6 bases). The CDR3 has 15 amino acids. The germline V and J ends were trimmed by 5 bases and 0 bases, with 12 bases remaining between them. CDR3 DNA: TGTGCCAGCAGTCTGGGGGACACCAGCACAGATACGCAGTATTTT. Amino acids: CASSLGDTSTDTQYF.

This clonotype was seen repeatedly, ten times or more. The J gene is TRBJ1-1, the V gene TRBV5-1; 9 bases align to TRBD1. CDR1 SGHRS and CDR2 YFSETQ come from the germline V gene. The CDR3 sequence is 16 residues long. The ends lost 8 bases at V and 3 bases at J; junction bases unmatched: 14. Here the CDR3 DNA reads TGCGCCAGTTCCGGGACAGGGAGGTCTTTGGACACTGAAGCTTTCTTT. Its translation: CASSGTGRSLDTEAFF.

By sample fraction, this clonotype is medium-sized. V and J are TRBV7-2 and TRBJ2-1; D not certain. Germline V CDR1 and CDR2: SGHTA, FQGNSA. The V gene lost 0 bases and the J gene lost 3 bases, with 9 bases spanning the gap. The CDR3 has 15 amino acids. The CDR3 DNA reads as TGTGCCAGCAGCTTAGCTTTCGGCGGCTACAATGAGCAGTTCTTC. It is translated as CASSLAFGGYNEQFF.

This clonotype was detected many times. The genes are TRBV5-5 and TRBJ1-5, with D unresolved. V was trimmed by 4 bases and J by 4 bases, leaving 15 bases between them. CDR1 is SGHKS and CDR2 is YYEKEE in the germline V gene (reference sequence). This CDR3 comprises 15 residues. The CDR3 nucleotides read TGTGCCAGCAGCCCGTTAGGGAACACGAATCAGCCCCAGCATTTT. It translates to CASSPLGNTNQPQHF. The full variable domain, rest sourced from reference TRBV5-5 and TRBJ1-5, is DAGVTQSPTHLIKTRGQQVTLRCSPISGHKSVSWYQQVLGQGPQFIFQYYEKEERGRGNFPDRFSARQFPNYSSELNVNALLLGDSALYLCASSPLGNTNQPQHFGDGTRLSIL.

This clonotype was picked up many times. V is TRBV7-9 and J is TRBJ2-3, with 8 bases that match TRBD2. The CDR3 has 17 residues. CDR1 and CDR2 from the germline V gene are SEHNR and FQNEAQ (reference sequence). V dropped 5 bases and J dropped 0; count of bases not matched to a gene: 10. As DNA, the CDR3 is TGTGCCAGCAGCCGACTCTACGGGGGGGAGAGCACAGATACGCAGTATTTT. Its translation is CASSRLYGGESTDTQYF. The full variable domain, in which reference TRBV7-9 and TRBJ2-3 provide the parts outside the CDR3, is DTGVSQNPRHKITKRGQNVTFRCDPISEHNRLYWYRQTLGQGPEFLTYFQNEAQLEKSRLLSDRFSAERPKGSFSTLEIQRTEQGDSAMYLCASSRLYGGESTDTQYFGPGTRLTVL.